This passage covers 8 T cell receptor beta chains from one sample sequenced in a study of blood T cell repertoires in COVID-19. TCRdb's table, derived via immunoSEQ multiplex PCR, lists solely in-frame clones and lacks some. The sample has around 200,000 clones; less than 85% are singletons. The sample consisted of PBMCs or T cells enriched from blood (not recorded which). These receptors were taken from a man in his forties who had recovered from COVID-19.

The CDR3 nucleotides read TGTGCCAGCAGCTTGGGCTCAGATTTCTATGGCTACACCTTC. Translation: CASSLGSDFYGYTF. J is TRBJ1-2 and V is TRBV5-6; D gene uncertain. The CDR3 contains 14 residues. The germline V and J ends were trimmed by 0 bases and 4 bases, with 10 bases remaining between them. Per germline, CDR1 SGHDT and CDR2 YYEEEE.

This chain uses TRBV20-1 with TRBJ2-3; D is undetermined. Germline V gene data show CDR1 as DFQATT and CDR2 as SNEGSKA (reference sequence). The length of the CDR3 is 11 residues. Trimming shortened V by 3 bases and J by 14 bases, and 15 bases separated the two germline ends. CDR3 loop: CSASDSPNRYF. In nucleotides, the CDR3 is TGCAGTGCTAGCGATTCTCCTAATCGGTATTTT.

This clone was found once. The chain has TRBV30 and TRBJ1-3; a weak D match, TRBD1 (5 bases). Trimming removed 3 bases at V and 0 bases at J, with 21 bases between. The V gene's germline CDR1 is GTSNPN and CDR2 SVGIG (reference sequence). The CDR3 extends over 18 amino acids. CDR3 sequence (DNA): TGTGCCTGGAGGGGGATGGGGACTCCCCGGGGCTCTGGAAACACCATATATTTT. Translation gives CAWRGMGTPRGSGNTIYF. Full variable domain (remainder filled in from reference TRBV30 and TRBJ1-3): SQTIHQWPATLVQPVGSPLSLECTVEGTSNPNLYWYRQAAGRGLQLLFYSVGIGQISSEVPQNLSASRPQDRQFILSSKKLLLSDSGFYLCAWRGMGTPRGSGNTIYFGEGSWLTVV.

V gene TRBV4-2 combines with J gene TRBJ1-2; D may be TRBD1 (6 bases). This CDR3 spans 15 amino acids. Trimming stripped 0 bases from V and 1 base from J, with 9 bases between. Germline V gene data show CDR1 as LGHNA and CDR2 as YNFKEQ. The CDR3 region is CASSQELRGNYGYTF. CDR3 nucleotide sequence: TGTGCCAGCAGCCAAGAACTCAGGGGTAACTATGGCTACACCTTC.

The genes are TRBV30 and TRBJ1-6; D gene uncertain. The CDR3 extends over 14 amino acids. Germline V gives CDR1 GTSNPN, CDR2 SVGIG (reference sequence). V lost 1 base to trimming and J lost 14 bases, with 18 bases between them. The CDR3 here is CAWSGPAGLTTLHF. CDR3 DNA sequence: TGTGCCTGGAGTGGTCCGGCCGGACTTACAACCCTCCACTTT. The full variable domain, rest sourced from reference TRBV30 and TRBJ1-6, is SQTIHQWPATLVQPVGSPLSLECTVEGTSNPNLYWYRQAAGRGLQLLFYSVGIGQISSEVPQNLSASRPQDRQFILSSKKLLLSDSGFYLCAWSGPAGLTTLHFGNGTRLTVT.

V and J are TRBV10-3 and TRBJ1-1, with D perhaps matching TRBD1 (5 bases). From germline, CDR1 is ENHRY and CDR2 SYGVKD. This CDR3 has 13 residues. V shed 3 bases and J shed 6 bases, with 11 bases lying between them. The CDR3 bases are TGTGCCATCAGTGATGTGGGGGACTCTGAAGCTTTCTTT. As protein: CAISDVGDSEAFF.

The chain joins TRBV7-8 to TRBJ2-7; D might be TRBD1 (5 bases). There are 14 residues in the CDR3. From germline, CDR1 is SGHVS and CDR2 FQNEAQ. V shed 5 bases and J shed 2 bases, with 13 bases lying between them. CDR3 sequence (DNA): TGTGCCAGCAGCGACGCAACAGGAGCCTACGAGCAGTACTTC. This sequence encodes CASSDATGAYEQYF.

The rearrangement links TRBV28 to TRBJ1-4, with 8 bases matching TRBD1. The germline gives CDR1 MDHEN, CDR2 SYDVKM. Trimming cost V 6 bases and J 5 bases; bases outside gene matches: 11. This CDR3 is built from 16 residues. The CDR3 nucleotides are TGTGCCAGCAGCATCCCGGGACAGGCGAAGAATGAAAAACTGTTTTTT. Its translation: CASSIPGQAKNEKLFF.